This TCR beta chain emerged from a study of T-cell memory formation after mild COVID-19. Findings and caveats of the study: Within pre-infection memory, some responding clones were found, suggesting cross-reactive memory joined.

It was 5'RACE with constant-segment primers that produced the TCR alpha and TCR beta cDNA libraries, which carried sample barcodes and UMIs. From the 5' RACE reads, TCRdb called clonotypes with MiXCR, one entry per CDR3 protein. There are approximately 300,000 distinct CDR3 sequences in the sample; 8% to 9% occur only once, and about 20% lies in the top ten. CDR1 DFQATT and CDR2 SNEGSKA come from the germline V gene (reference sequence). V shed 4 bases and J 5 bases; nucleotides not matched to a gene: 5. The CDR3 is 14 amino acids. Many counts were recorded for this clonotype. Antigen: not known. The TCR was taken from a young man who had mild COVID-19 (a few samples of this study predate the infection). Cell type and time point are not known. The material sequenced was PBMCs or a T cell subset sorted from them (not recorded which). The V call is TRBV20-1, the J call TRBJ2-1; 10 bases line up with TRBD1. The CDR3 coding sequence is TGCAGTGCTATTCCGGGACAGGGGAACAATGAGCAGTTCTTC. Residues: CSAIPGQGNNEQFF.